A selection of T cell receptor beta chains follows, all from one sample in a study of radiotherapy plus CTLA-4 blockade in lung cancer. The method was immunoSEQ multiplex PCR; TCRdb's version includes in-frame clones alone and lacks a portion of them. The table has some 37,000 clones, about 80% seen once. Specimen: peripheral blood, collected from a patient treated with radiotherapy plus ipilimumab. Every receptor here comes from a human donor with non-small cell lung cancer who had stable disease on radiotherapy plus ipilimumab. Each CDR3 is given with its conserved first and last residue. A D gene is named only where the DNA matches it firmly. Some rows have no size entry. The others give once, few or many, or a class for an expanded clone.

clone size,V gene,J gene,D gene,CDR3 protein,CDR3 DNA
-,TRBV5-4,TRBJ2-4,TRBD1,CAFNRGHGKIGSNIQYF,TGTGCCTTCAACAGGGGGCACGGAAAAATCGGGTCCAACATTCAGTACTTC
-,TRBV2,TRBJ1-6,TRBD1,CASHLGQGGWSPLHF,TGTGCCAGCCACTTAGGACAGGGAGGTTGGTCACCCCTCCACTTT
-,TRBV11-2,TRBJ2-3,-,CASSRVDQDQYF,TGTGCCAGCAGCCGCGTAGACCAGGACCAGTATTTT
few,TRBV7-2,TRBJ2-7,TRBD1,CASSQVPGQGFVHEQYF,TGTGCCAGCAGCCAGGTTCCGGGACAGGGTTTTGTCCACGAGCAGTACTTC
-,TRBV5-1,TRBJ2-2,-,CASSLGGFPGELFF,TGCGCCAGCAGCTTGGGAGGCTTCCCCGGGGAGCTGTTTTTT
-,TRBV5-1,TRBJ2-7,TRBD1,CASSTGQTYEQYF,TGCGCCAGCAGCACGGGACAGACCTACGAGCAGTACTTC
-,TRBV7-3,TRBJ1-1,-,CASSRGPNTEAFF,TGTGCCAGCAGTCGCGGGCCGAACACTGAAGCTTTCTTT
-,TRBV11-2,TRBJ1-6,-,CASGMGGDSPLHF,TGTGCCAGCGGGATGGGCGGGGATTCACCCCTCCACTTT
few,TRBV10-3,TRBJ2-2,-,CAISESAPINTGELFF,TGTGCCATCAGTGAGTCGGCGCCTATAAATACCGGGGAGCTGTTTTTT
-,TRBV6-5,TRBJ1-6,TRBD1,CASSYSRDSRGSPLHF,TGTGCCAGCAGTTACTCGCGGGACAGTAGAGGTTCACCCCTCCACTTT
-,TRBV6-6,TRBJ1-3,-,CASGSTGISGNTIYF,TGTGCCAGCGGGTCAACAGGGATCTCTGGAAACACCATATATTTT
-,TRBV2,TRBJ2-3,-,CASSEAGSYTQYF,TGTGCCAGCAGTGAAGCGGGGAGCTATACGCAGTATTTT
-,TRBV6-5,TRBJ2-1,-,CASSYGARCDEQFF,TGTGCCAGCAGTTACGGGGCGCGTTGCGATGAGCAGTTCTTC
-,TRBV5-6,TRBJ2-7,-,CASSSRFDSYEQYF,TGTGCCAGCAGCTCCCGTTTTGACAGCTACGAGCAGTACTTC
-,TRBV2,TRBJ2-5,TRBD2,CASTGLAGVQETQYF,TGTGCCAGCACCGGACTAGCGGGGGTCCAAGAGACCCAGTACTTC
-,TRBV29-1,TRBJ2-1,-,CSVLRGSSYNEQFF,TGCAGCGTCCTGCGGGGTAGCTCCTACAATGAGCAGTTCTTC
few,TRBV4-1,TRBJ2-3,-,CASSQVQGYTDTQYF,TGCGCCAGCAGCCAAGTTCAGGGGTACACAGATACGCAGTATTTT
-,TRBV6-1,TRBJ1-1,-,CASSDGPNTEAFF,TGTGCCAGCAGTGACGGCCCGAACACTGAAGCTTTCTTT
-,TRBV27,TRBJ1-1,-,CASSFSRDTEAFF,TGTGCCAGCAGTTTTTCCAGGGACACTGAAGCTTTCTTT
-,TRBV2,TRBJ1-5,-,CASRVGPGQPQHF,TGTGCCAGCCGCGTAGGGCCGGGTCAGCCCCAGCATTTT
few,TRBV6-4,TRBJ2-7,-,CASSTAGTYEQYF,TGTGCCAGCAGCACGGCCGGGACCTACGAGCAGTACTTC
-,TRBV7-2,TRBJ1-2,-,CASSASDYGYTF,TGTGCCAGCAGCGCTAGCGACTATGGCTACACCTTC
-,TRBV6-5,TRBJ1-3,-,CASSYGNTIYF,TGTGCCAGCAGTTATGGAAACACCATATATTTT
-,TRBV7-6,TRBJ1-3,-,CASSLGAPGGNTIYF,TGTGCCAGCAGCTTAGGAGCCCCGGGAGGAAACACCATATATTTT
-,TRBV5-4,TRBJ1-4,-,CASSFQGNEKLFF,TGTGCCAGCAGCTTCCAGGGTAATGAAAAACTGTTTTTT
-,TRBV2,TRBJ1-5,-,CASSEDSGYQPQHF,TGTGCCAGCAGTGAAGACAGTGGGTATCAGCCCCAGCATTTT
-,TRBV15,TRBJ1-2,-,CATSLLDGYTF,TGTGCCACCAGCTTACTTGATGGCTACACCTTC
-,TRBV5-8,TRBJ1-2,-,CASSSRGFGNYGYTF,TGTGCCAGCAGCTCGCGGGGATTCGGTAACTATGGCTACACCTTC
-,TRBV7-8,TRBJ1-2,-,CASSLFLGDYGYTF,TGTGCCAGCAGCTTATTTTTGGGGGACTATGGCTACACCTTC
-,TRBV7-8,TRBJ1-1,TRBD1,CASSYTTGVAFF,TGTGCCAGCAGCTACACTACAGGGGTGGCCTTCTTT
-,TRBV6-1,TRBJ2-3,-,CASSDPDLFDTQYF,TGTGCCAGCAGTGATCCGGACCTTTTTGATACGCAGTATTTT
few,TRBV6-5,TRBJ2-3,TRBD2,CASSLTGGSANTQYF,TGTGCCAGCAGTTTGACGGGGGGGTCGGCGAATACGCAGTATTTT
once,TRBV5-5,TRBJ2-2,TRBD2,CASSLLAGGLGTGELFF,TGTGCCAGCAGCCTTCTAGCGGGGGGGCTTGGAACCGGGGAGCTGTTTTTT
-,TRBV18,TRBJ2-2,-,CASSPATGGTGELFF,TGTGCCAGCTCACCAGCGACAGGTGGGACCGGGGAGCTGTTTTTT
-,TRBV5-8,TRBJ1-1,TRBD1,CASSPGDRWNTEAFF,TGTGCCAGCAGCCCGGGGGACAGATGGAACACTGAAGCTTTCTTT
once,TRBV6-1,TRBJ2-3,TRBD2,CASSEVISGGAGDTQYF,TGTGCCAGCAGTGAAGTAATAAGCGGGGGGGCAGGAGATACGCAGTATTTT
-,TRBV19,TRBJ1-4,-,CASSLGQRNEKLFF,TGTGCCAGTAGCCTCGGACAGAGGAATGAAAAACTGTTTTTT
-,TRBV6-1,TRBJ1-5,-,CASSNLRPYNQPQHF,TGTGCCAGCAGCAACCTGCGGCCCTACAATCAGCCCCAGCATTTT
few,TRBV7-3,TRBJ1-3,-,CASSLTGANSGNTIYF,TGTGCCAGCAGCTTGACGGGGGCGAACTCTGGAAACACCATATATTTT
-,TRBV2,TRBJ1-6,-,CASRKESSYNSPLHF,TGTGCCAGCAGGAAGGAATCCTCCTATAATTCACCCCTCCACTTT
-,TRBV7-9,TRBJ1-2,-,CASTLGGLREIGYTF,TGTGCCAGCACCCTAGGGGGTCTCCGGGAAATAGGCTATACCTTC
few,TRBV5-4,TRBJ1-3,-,CASSYWDFSGNTIYF,TGTGCCAGCAGCTACTGGGATTTCTCTGGAAACACCATATATTTT
few,TRBV6-1,TRBJ1-5,-,CASSPMLALNQPQHF,TGTGCCAGCAGCCCTATGTTGGCCCTCAATCAGCCCCAGCATTTT
-,TRBV6-5,TRBJ1-6,-,CASSDRQGNSPLHF,TGTGCCAGCAGTGACAGGCAGGGTAATTCACCCCTCCACTTT
-,TRBV5-4,TRBJ1-1,-,CASSYARGNTEAFF,TGTGCCAGCAGCTACGCCAGGGGGAACACTGAAGCTTTCTTT
-,TRBV6-1,TRBJ2-3,-,CASSDRGGTDTQYF,TGTGCCAGCAGTGATCGTGGGGGCACAGATACGCAGTATTTT